These T cell receptor beta chains were read from a single sample in a study of T-cell memory formation after mild COVID-19. TCRdb redid the calling of the 5' RACE reads with MiXCR, one entry per CDR3 protein. The sample lists about 410,000 distinct CDR3 sequences, 23% occurring once. The sequencing input was PBMCs or a T cell subset sorted from them (not recorded which). These receptors were taken from an adult woman who had mild COVID-19 (a few samples of this study predate the infection). Cell type and time point are not known. Each CDR3 is given without its conserved first and last residue. Some rows mark clone size as missing; the rest say once, few, many or name a class of expanded clone.

TRBJ1-1	TRBV5-1	few	ASSFLMGLPNTEAF
TRBJ2-7	TRBV15	-	ATSRDLGGFNEQY
TRBJ2-1	TRBV12-3/TRBV12-4	-	ASSIDRDDNEQF
TRBJ2-7	TRBV10-3	many	AISESLVGDGAYEQY
TRBJ2-6	TRBV9	few	ASSPRSAGGLADSGANVLT
TRBJ2-7	TRBV4-1	few	ASSQAVTSGGVYEQY
TRBJ2-5	TRBV9	-	ASSNLAGGTKETQY
TRBJ2-7	TRBV6-5	-	ASGEISYEQY
TRBJ1-1	TRBV5-1	few	ASSPGTHDAF
TRBJ2-7	TRBV10-3	many	AISGGTGENYEQY
TRBJ2-1	TRBV24-1	few	ATSDSGAEQF
TRBJ1-2	TRBV7-9	few	ASSLARAETNGYT
TRBJ1-2	TRBV7-8	-	ASSSTRKTGGPDYGYT
TRBJ2-5	TRBV18	few	ASSPPTRQETQY
TRBJ1-1	TRBV11-2	-	ASRPRGGATEAF
TRBJ2-3	TRBV6-2/TRBV6-3	few	ASTRNTHHTDTQY